Below are 31 T cell receptor beta chains sequenced from a single sample in a study of blood T cell repertoires in COVID-19. The method was immunoSEQ multiplex PCR; TCRdb's version includes in-frame clones alone and lacks a portion of them. This sample has approximately 98,000 clones, with 82% found just once. Sequencing was done on a sample of peripheral blood. Receptors originate from a man older than 75 with acute or convalescent COVID-19.

The chain combines TRBV19 with TRBJ2-1; 13 bases are shared with TRBD2. The junction had 2 bases not matched to a gene; V was cut back by 6 bases and J by 0 bases. This CDR3 contains 16 residues. In germline, CDR1 is LNHDA, CDR2 SQIVND (reference sequence). Here the CDR3 reads CASRTSGGSSYNEQFF. The CDR3 DNA follows: TGTGCCAGTAGGACTAGCGGGGGGAGCTCCTACAATGAGCAGTTCTTC.

The V gene is TRBV11-2, the J gene TRBJ2-7; D is undetermined. Trimming pared 6 bases from V and 7 bases from J, leaving 7 bases between. Germline loops: CDR1 SGHAT, CDR2 FQNNGV. The length of the CDR3 is 10 residues. The CDR3 DNA is TGTGCCAGCAGTTCTATAGAGCAGTACTTC. This gives the protein CASSSIEQYF.

V usage is TRBV18 and J usage is TRBJ1-5; D ambiguous. CDR1 is KGHSH, CDR2 LQKENI, per germline. Trimming cost V 5 bases and J 3 bases, with 8 bases left between them. The CDR3 is made up of 13 amino acids. The CDR3 nucleotides read TGTGCCAGCTCATCAGGCCCCAATCAGCCCCAGCATTTT. Amino acids: CASSSGPNQPQHF.

Here the CDR3 DNA reads TGCGCCAGCAGTCCGCGGGGCTCAGATACGCAGTATTTT. Translating gives CASSPRGSDTQYF. The V and J genes are TRBV10-1 and TRBJ2-3; D possibly corresponds to TRBD2 (6 bases). Trimming stripped 5 bases from V and 4 bases from J, with 10 bases between. CDR1 and CDR2 from the germline V gene are WNHNN and SYGVQD (reference sequence). The CDR3 consists of 13 residues.

This chain links TRBV30 with TRBJ2-5, with D tentatively TRBD2 (6 bases). Deletions cut 2 bases from V and 3 bases from J, with 10 bases between. Germline CDR1 is GTSNPN and CDR2 is SVGIG (reference sequence). This CDR3 has 13 residues. The CDR3 nucleotides are TGTGCCTGGAGTACGCTAGCGAAAGAGACCCAGTACTTC. Protein: CAWSTLAKETQYF.

Concerning this clone itself: Mismatch with germline at one junction end may stem from a read error. The J gene is TRBJ2-7, the V gene TRBV7-7, with 14 bases that match TRBD2. Looked up from germline, CDR1 is SSHAT and CDR2 is FNYEAQ (reference sequence). CDR3 length equals 16 residues. The CDR3 nucleotides are TGTGCTAGCAGCCCAGGGACTAGCGGGAGCGAATACCAGCAGTACTTC. Its translation is CASSPGTSGSEYQQYF.

This rearrangement joins TRBV7-6 to TRBJ2-3, with D tentatively TRBD2 (6 bases). V lost 1 base to trimming and J lost 4 bases, with 21 bases between them. CDR1 and CDR2 (germline): SGHVS, FNYEAQ. The length of the CDR3 is 18 residues. This CDR3 is CASSLGFSGNGRADTQYF. Written as DNA, the CDR3 is TGTGCCAGCAGCTTAGGGTTTAGCGGAAACGGTCGGGCAGATACGCAGTATTTT. The full variable domain, its missing parts supplied by reference TRBV7-6 and TRBJ2-3, is GAGVSQSPRYKVTKRGQDVALRCDPISGHVSLYWYRQALGQGPEFLTYFNYEAQQDKSGLPNDRFSAERPEGSISTLTIQRTEQRDSAMYRCASSLGFSGNGRADTQYFGPGTRLTVL.

A few counts support this clone. The V call is TRBV5-1, the J call TRBJ2-7, with D possibly TRBD1 on 6 matching bases. V shed 4 bases and J shed 7 bases, with 24 bases lying between them. CDR1 SGHRS and CDR2 YFSETQ come from the germline V gene. CDR3 length equals 16 residues. CDR3 in DNA: TGCGCCAGCAGCATCCTGGACAGTACTCAATTGGGGGAGCAGTACTTC. Protein product: CASSILDSTQLGEQYF.

The chain recombines TRBV5-1 with TRBJ1-4; D is ambiguous. Germline V gene lookup returns CDR1 SGHRS and CDR2 YFSETQ. The V end was cut by 0 bases, the J end by 8 bases, with 14 bases between. The CDR3 consists of 15 residues. The CDR3: CASSLAGRVEEKLFF. Here the CDR3 DNA reads TGCGCCAGCAGCTTGGCGGGAAGGGTTGAGGAAAAACTGTTTTTT.

In its sample, this clone was seen a few times. The J gene is TRBJ1-1, the V gene TRBV5-1, with D possibly TRBD1 on 6 matching bases. V gave up 0 bases and J gave up 0 bases, with 6 bases separating them. The CDR3 sequence is 14 residues long. CDR1 SGHRS and CDR2 YFSETQ come from the germline V gene. The CDR3 is CASSLGTVNTEAFF. The CDR3 nucleotides are TGCGCCAGCAGCTTGGGGACAGTGAACACTGAAGCTTTCTTT.

This rearrangement joins TRBV7-9 to TRBJ1-5; 7 bases match TRBD1. With 7 bases clipped from V and 7 bases from J, the junction kept 7 bases outside the gene matches. The CDR3 extends over 13 amino acids. Germline lookup yields CDR1 SEHNR and CDR2 FQNEAQ (reference sequence). CDR3 bases: TGTGCCAGCATCGTGACAGGGCGACAGCCCCAGCATTTT. This gives the protein CASIVTGRQPQHF. The entire variable domain, with the rest obtained from reference TRBV7-9 and TRBJ1-5, is as follows: DTGVSQNPRHKITKRGQNVTFRCDPISEHNRLYWYRQTLGQGPEFLTYFQNEAQLEKSRLLSDRFSAERPKGSFSTLEIQRTEQGDSAMYLCASIVTGRQPQHFGDGTRLSIL.

The CDR3 bases are TGTGCCAGCAGCTCCAGGGGGCCCCTCGCTGGGGAGCTGTTTTTT. It is translated as CASSSRGPLAGELFF. This chain connects TRBV9 to TRBJ2-2; TRBD1 matches at 8 bases. Germline trimming cut 4 bases from V and 8 bases from J; bases unmatched to any gene: 10. This CDR3 is 15 amino acids long. Germline V gene data show CDR1 as SGDLS and CDR2 as YYNGEE.

The chain employs TRBV7-2 and TRBJ2-5; 9 bases agree with TRBD1. The CDR3 is 13 amino acids. CDR1 is SGHTA and CDR2 is FQGNSA in the germline V gene. V dropped 6 bases and J dropped 5; count of bases not matched to a gene: 4. Written as DNA, the CDR3 is TGTGCCAGCAGTTACAGGGGGCTGGAGACCCAGTACTTC. Translated: CASSYRGLETQYF.

The rearrangement uses TRBV5-4 and TRBJ2-1; D gene uncertain. CDR1 is SGHNT and CDR2 is YYREEE in the germline V gene (reference sequence). Trimming pared 7 bases from V and 6 bases from J, leaving 11 bases between. The CDR3 totals 12 residues. The CDR3 DNA follows: TGTGCCAGCGGCCCTGGCCTCAATGAGCAGTTCTTC. It yields the protein CASGPGLNEQFF.

The rearrangement links TRBV24-1 to TRBJ1-5, with 7 positions matching TRBD1. The V and J ends lost 9 bases and 1 base, in that order; junction bases with no gene match: 2. The germline gives CDR1 KGHDR, CDR2 SFDVKD. The length of the CDR3 is 13 residues. CDR3 sequence: CATSGQSNQPQHF. The CDR3 DNA reads as TGTGCCACCTCGGGACAGAGCAATCAGCCCCAGCATTTT.

V gene TRBV19 combines with J gene TRBJ2-7; D is perhaps TRBD1 (6 bases). The V end lost 5 bases, the J end lost 7 bases, and 21 bases lay between the germline ends. CDR1 is LNHDA, CDR2 SQIVND, per germline (reference sequence). The CDR3 is made up of 15 amino acids. The CDR3 region is CASSGGHRKSEEQYF. The CDR3 bases are TGTGCCAGTAGTGGGGGACACAGGAAATCTGAAGAGCAGTACTTC.

The chain links TRBV4-3 to TRBJ2-7; weak D call: TRBD2 (5 bases). Looked up from germline, CDR1 is LGHNA and CDR2 is YSLEER. Trimming left V 3 bases short and J 6 bases short, with 18 bases between. This CDR3 contains 15 residues. CDR3 in amino acids: CASSHPSANGVEQYF. For the CDR3, the DNA is TGCGCCAGCAGCCATCCATCGGCAAACGGGGTCGAGCAGTACTTC.

The chain joins TRBV10-2 to TRBJ2-3, with 10 bases lining up with TRBD2. Germline V gene sequence: CDR1 WSHSY, CDR2 SAAADI. V dropped 3 bases and J dropped 3; count of bases not matched to a gene: 12. The CDR3 is made up of 18 amino acids. In nucleotides, the CDR3 is TGCGCCAGCAGTGAACCCCCCTGGCTAGCGGGGGTAACAGATACGCAGTATTTT. The encoded protein is CASSEPPWLAGVTDTQYF.

This clone was counted a single time. The chain carries TRBV20-1 and TRBJ1-5, with 11 bases lining up with TRBD1. The germline gives CDR1 DFQATT, CDR2 SNEGSKA (reference sequence). The CDR3 spans 14 residues. Trimming took 3 bases from V and 7 from J; bases not matched to a gene: 5. The CDR3 reads CSASYRDRGQPQHF. CDR3 bases: TGCAGTGCTAGTTACCGGGACAGGGGGCAGCCCCAGCATTTT.

This chain connects TRBV5-1 to TRBJ2-7, with a weak D call TRBD1 (8 bases). The V end lost 4 bases, the J end lost 1 base, and 12 bases lay between the germline ends. Germline V gene data show CDR1 as SGHRS and CDR2 as YFSETQ. This CDR3 region has 14 residues. CDR3 in amino acids: CASSLQGGSYEQYF. The CDR3, as DNA: TGCGCCAGCAGCCTACAGGGGGGGTCCTACGAGCAGTACTTC.

The chain joins TRBV27 to TRBJ2-2; TRBD1 might be the D (5 bases). Germline V gene sequence: CDR1 MNHEY, CDR2 SMNVEV (reference sequence). The CDR3 covers 15 residues. V was cut by 0 bases and J by 4 bases, with 9 bases left in between. The CDR3, as DNA: TGTGCCAGCAGTTTATCTACCAGGGCCACCGGGGAGCTGTTTTTT. The encoded protein is CASSLSTRATGELFF.

The chain carries TRBV6-5 and TRBJ2-7; D is perhaps TRBD2 (6 bases). Germline V CDR1 and CDR2: MNHEY, SVGAGI. The length of the CDR3 is 14 residues. Deletions cut 6 bases from V and 0 bases from J, with 12 bases between. Written as DNA, the CDR3 is TGTGCCAGCAGCCAGCGGGCCTCCTCCTACGAGCAGTACTTC. Residues: CASSQRASSYEQYF.

This clone has ten or more counts. The J gene is TRBJ2-1, the V gene TRBV5-1, with TRBD2 identical over 13 bases. In germline, CDR1 is SGHRS, CDR2 YFSETQ. The CDR3 runs 15 residues. V dropped 4 bases and J dropped 4; count of bases not matched to a gene: 2. Here the CDR3 reads CASSRTSGGYNEQFF. DNA for the CDR3: TGCGCCAGCAGCCGGACTAGCGGGGGTTACAATGAGCAGTTCTTC.

V gene TRBV15 combines with J gene TRBJ1-5; D gene uncertain. The germline V and J ends were trimmed by 5 bases and 7 bases, with 12 bases remaining between them. Germline values: CDR1 LNHNV, CDR2 YYDKDF (reference sequence). The CDR3 loop spans 13 amino acids. CDR3 sequence: CATSLRVAQPQHF. CDR3 nucleotides: TGTGCCACCAGCCTCCGGGTTGCCCAGCCCCAGCATTTT. Full variable domain (outside the CDR3, taken from reference TRBV15 and TRBJ1-5): DAMVIQNPRYQVTQFGKPVTLSCSQTLNHNVMYWYQQKSSQAPKLLFHYYDKDFNNEADTPDNFQSRRPNTSFCFLDIRSPGLGDTAMYLCATSLRVAQPQHFGDGTRLSIL.

The chain is built from TRBV3-1 (or the pseudogene TRBV3-2) and TRBJ2-7; 10 bases agree with TRBD1. Trimming cost V 3 bases and J 6 bases; bases outside gene matches: 5. This CDR3 is 14 amino acids long. CDR1 LGHDT and CDR2 YNNKEL come from the germline V gene (reference sequence). The CDR3 loop is CASSQSDRGPEQYF. The CDR3 nucleotides read TGTGCCAGCAGCCAGTCAGACAGGGGGCCCGAGCAGTACTTC.

This clone has just one count. The J gene is TRBJ2-3, the V gene TRBV5-4; tentatively, D is TRBD2 (5 bases). Germline V gives CDR1 SGHNT, CDR2 YYREEE (reference sequence). This CDR3 region has 15 residues. V shed 4 bases and J shed 3 bases, with 15 bases lying between them. CDR3 amino acids: CASSRAGERTDTQYF. In nucleotides, the CDR3 is TGTGCCAGCAGCCGGGCAGGCGAGCGGACAGATACGCAGTATTTT.

This sequence joins TRBV10-2 and TRBJ2-1; a weak D match, TRBD2 (5 bases). Germline V gives CDR1 WSHSY, CDR2 SAAADI. The CDR3 runs 16 residues. Trimming took 6 bases from V and 7 from J, leaving 22 bases between them. Written as DNA, the CDR3 is TGCGCCAGCAGGCCCGCGGGTGGTGTTGCGGTGAATGAGCAGTTCTTC. It yields the protein CASRPAGGVAVNEQFF.

In its sample, this clone was seen once. The chain recombines TRBV30 with TRBJ2-7; tentatively, D is TRBD2 (7 bases). V was clipped by 1 base and J by 2 bases, with 12 bases between them. The V gene's germline CDR1 is GTSNPN and CDR2 SVGIG (reference sequence). The CDR3 runs 14 residues. The CDR3 here is CAWSAKGGTYEQYF. The DNA of the CDR3 is TGTGCCTGGAGTGCAAAGGGGGGGACCTACGAGCAGTACTTC.

The chain joins TRBV14 to TRBJ2-4; 9 nucleotides agree with TRBD2. The CDR3 is made up of 16 amino acids. The V gene end was trimmed by 1 base and the J gene end by 0 bases; junction bases not matched to a gene: 1. Germline loops: CDR1 SGHDN, CDR2 FVKESK. The CDR3 spells CASSQVRGGAKNIQYF. CDR3 in DNA: TGTGCCAGCAGCCAAGTGCGGGGGGGAGCCAAAAACATTCAGTACTTC.

The chain carries TRBV6-2 or TRBV6-3 and TRBJ1-2; D remains unclear. Trimming removed 4 bases at V and 8 bases at J, with 17 bases between. In germline, CDR1 is MNHEY, CDR2 SVGEGT. This CDR3 comprises 14 residues. This CDR3 reads CASSSDSLSGGYTF. CDR3 sequence (DNA): TGTGCCAGCAGTTCGGATTCGCTCTCAGGAGGCTACACCTTC.

V and J are TRBV30 and TRBJ2-2, with 8 nucleotides matching TRBD2. J gave up 9 bases and V 3 bases, and 9 bases lay outside the gene matches. This CDR3 comprises 14 residues. CDR1 and CDR2 (germline): GTSNPN, SVGIG (reference sequence). The CDR3 bases are TGTGCCTGGAGCGGGGGGGATCACCGGAGGGAGCTGTTTTTT. Translated: CAWSGGDHRRELFF.